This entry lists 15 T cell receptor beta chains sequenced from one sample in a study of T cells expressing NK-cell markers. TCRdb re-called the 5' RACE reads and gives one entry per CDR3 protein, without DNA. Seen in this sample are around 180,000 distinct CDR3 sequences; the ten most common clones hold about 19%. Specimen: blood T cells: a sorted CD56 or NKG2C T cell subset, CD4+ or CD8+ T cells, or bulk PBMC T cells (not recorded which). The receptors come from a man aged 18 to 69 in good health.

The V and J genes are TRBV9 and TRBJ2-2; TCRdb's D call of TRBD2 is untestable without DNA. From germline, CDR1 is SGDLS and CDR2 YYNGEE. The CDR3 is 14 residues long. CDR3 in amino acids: CASSSRLVVGELFF.

The chain's CDR3 is CASSSRGGLDENNEQFF. This chain connects TRBV12-3 or TRBV12-4 to TRBJ2-1; the TCRdb call, TRBD2, lacks DNA for checking. The CDR3 runs 17 residues.

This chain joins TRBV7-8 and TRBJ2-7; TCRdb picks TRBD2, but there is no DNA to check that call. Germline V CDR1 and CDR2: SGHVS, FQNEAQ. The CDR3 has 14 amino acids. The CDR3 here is CASSQAGPSYEQYF.

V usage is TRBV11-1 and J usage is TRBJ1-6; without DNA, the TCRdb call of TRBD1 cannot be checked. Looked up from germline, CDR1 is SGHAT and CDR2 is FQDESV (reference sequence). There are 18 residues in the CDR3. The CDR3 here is CASSQSLPGYQRGSPLHF.

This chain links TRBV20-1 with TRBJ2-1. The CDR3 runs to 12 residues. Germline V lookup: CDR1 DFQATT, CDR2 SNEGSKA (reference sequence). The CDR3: CSARVQGFEQFF.

The chain's CDR3 is CASSLRTSGVSDTQYF. J is TRBJ2-3 and V is TRBV9; lacking DNA, the TRBD2 call made by TCRdb goes unchecked. Germline CDR1 SGDLS, CDR2 YYNGEE. The CDR3 totals 16 residues. Filled out from reference TRBV9 and TRBJ2-3, the complete variable domain reads DSGVTQTPKHLITATGQRVTLRCSPRSGDLSVYWYQQSLDQGLQFLIQYYNGEERAKGNILERFSAQQFPDLHSELNLSSLELGDSALYFCASSLRTSGVSDTQYFGPGTRLTVL.

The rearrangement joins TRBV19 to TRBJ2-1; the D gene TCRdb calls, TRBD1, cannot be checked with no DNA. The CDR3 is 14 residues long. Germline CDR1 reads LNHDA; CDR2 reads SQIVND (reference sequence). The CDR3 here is CASSLGTGMVEQFF.

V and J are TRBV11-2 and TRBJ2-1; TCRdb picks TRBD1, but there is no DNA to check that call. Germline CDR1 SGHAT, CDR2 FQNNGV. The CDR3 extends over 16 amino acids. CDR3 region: CASSSRDEGLYNEQFF.

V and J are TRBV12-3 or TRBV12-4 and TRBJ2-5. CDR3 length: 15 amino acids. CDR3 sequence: CASSPNRPVQETQYF.

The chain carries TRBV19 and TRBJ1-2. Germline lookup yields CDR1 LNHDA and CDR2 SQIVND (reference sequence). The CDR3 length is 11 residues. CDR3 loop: CASSHSYGYTF. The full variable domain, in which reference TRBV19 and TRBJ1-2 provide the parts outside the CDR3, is DGGITQSPKYLFRKEGQNVTLSCEQNLNHDAMYWYRQDPGQGLRLIYYSQIVNDFQKGDIAEGYSVSREKKESFPLTVTSAQKNPTAFYLCASSHSYGYTFGSGTRLTVV.

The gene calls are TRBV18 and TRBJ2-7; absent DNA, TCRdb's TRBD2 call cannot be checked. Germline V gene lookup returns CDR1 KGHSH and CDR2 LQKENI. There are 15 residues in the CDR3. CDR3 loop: CASSPPGGGSYEQYF.

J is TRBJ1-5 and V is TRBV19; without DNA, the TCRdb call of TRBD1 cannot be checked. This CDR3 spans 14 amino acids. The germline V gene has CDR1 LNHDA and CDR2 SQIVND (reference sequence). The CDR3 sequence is CASSIWGTNQPQHF.

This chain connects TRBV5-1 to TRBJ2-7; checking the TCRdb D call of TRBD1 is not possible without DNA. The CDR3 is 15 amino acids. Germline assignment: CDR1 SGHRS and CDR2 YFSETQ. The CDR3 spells CASSLRGQGAWEQYF. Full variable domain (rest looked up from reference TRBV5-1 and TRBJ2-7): KAGVTQTPRYLIKTRGQQVTLSCSPISGHRSVSWYQQTPGQGLQFLFEYFSETQRNKGNFPGRFSGRQFSNSRSEMNVSTLELGDSALYLCASSLRGQGAWEQYFGPGTRLTVT.

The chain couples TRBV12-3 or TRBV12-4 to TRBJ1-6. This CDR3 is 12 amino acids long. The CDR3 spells CASRLGYSPLHF.

CDR3: CASSLVLAGASGEQYF. J is TRBJ2-7 and V is TRBV7-6; TCRdb names TRBD1, which stays unverified in the absence of DNA. The CDR3 consists of 16 residues. From germline, CDR1 is SGHVS and CDR2 FNYEAQ.